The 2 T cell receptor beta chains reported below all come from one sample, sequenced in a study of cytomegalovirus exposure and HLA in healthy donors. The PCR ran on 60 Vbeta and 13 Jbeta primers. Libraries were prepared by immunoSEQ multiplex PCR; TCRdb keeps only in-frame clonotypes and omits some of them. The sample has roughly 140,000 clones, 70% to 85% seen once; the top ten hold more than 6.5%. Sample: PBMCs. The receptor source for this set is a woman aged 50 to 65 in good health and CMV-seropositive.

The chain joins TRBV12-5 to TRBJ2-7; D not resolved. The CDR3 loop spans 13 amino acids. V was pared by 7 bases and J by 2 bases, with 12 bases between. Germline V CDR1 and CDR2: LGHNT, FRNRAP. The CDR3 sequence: CASAVGAAYEQYF. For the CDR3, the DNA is TGTGCTAGTGCCGTTGGAGCTGCCTACGAGCAGTACTTC.

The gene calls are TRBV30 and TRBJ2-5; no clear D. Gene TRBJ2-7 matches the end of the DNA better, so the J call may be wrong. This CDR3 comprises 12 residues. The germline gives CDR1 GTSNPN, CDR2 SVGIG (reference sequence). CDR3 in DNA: TGTGCCTGGAGTGTAAGAGCTTACGAGCAGTACTTC. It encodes CAWSVRAYEQYF.